The next 30 T cell receptor beta chains were all read from a single sample in a study of Graves' ophthalmopathy and Graves' hyperthyroidism. RNA transcripts were the source from which TCR beta CDR3 regions were amplified. RT-PCR was first run with HTBI primers, then multiplex PCR in a second round. TCRdb re-derived calls from the multiplex PCR reads in MiXCR, one entry per CDR3 protein. The sample consists of 600,000 to 700,000 distinct CDR3 sequences, roughly 39% of them appearing once. The source material was peripheral blood. The receptors come from an adult man with Graves' ophthalmopathy.

The chain employs TRBV25-1 and TRBJ1-4; D might be TRBD1 (5 bases). V gave up 1 base and J gave up 3 bases, with 12 bases separating them. The CDR3 runs to 16 residues. Germline V CDR1 and CDR2: MGHDK, SYGVNS. As DNA, the CDR3 is TGTGCCAGCAGTGAATCCGGGACGCTATCTAATGAAAAACTGTTTTTT. Protein sequence: CASSESGTLSNEKLFF.

The table lists this clonotype with a count of one. CDR3 region: CSLGRTVNTGELFF. The CDR3 DNA sequence: TGCAGCTTAGGGAGGACAGTGAACACCGGGGAGCTGTTTTTT. V and J are TRBV29-1 and TRBJ2-2; D may be TRBD1 or TRBD2 (6 bases each). This CDR3 has 14 amino acids. Germline assignment: CDR1 SQVTM and CDR2 ANQGSEA. V was clipped by 8 bases and J by 1 base, with 14 bases between them.

This clonotype was seen a handful of times. This sequence joins TRBV2 and TRBJ2-7; 12 positions agree with TRBD2. V was clipped by 7 bases and J by 4 bases; unmatched bases: 20. This CDR3 is built from 19 residues. In germline, CDR1 is SNHLY, CDR2 FYNNEI. The chain's CDR3 is CASTTDRRRLAGVQYEQYF. In DNA, the CDR3 is TGTGCCAGCACCACGGACAGACGAAGACTAGCGGGAGTCCAATACGAGCAGTACTTC.

Here the CDR3 reads CASSDTGTEGEKLFF. The CDR3 DNA is TGTGCCAGCAGCGATACCGGGACCGAGGGTGAAAAACTGTTTTTT. J is TRBJ1-4 and V is TRBV7-9, with a possible D match to TRBD1 (5 bases). V lost 5 bases to trimming and J lost 7 bases, with 17 bases between them. The CDR3 is made up of 15 amino acids. In germline, CDR1 is SEHNR, CDR2 FQNEAQ (reference sequence).

Comment on this clonotype: Compared with germline, one end of the junction differs, possibly owing to a read error. This rearrangement joins TRBV5-1 to TRBJ1-4, with TRBD1 as a possible D gene (6 bases). This CDR3 comprises 15 residues. Germline V gene lookup returns CDR1 SGHRS and CDR2 YFSETQ. CDR3 residues: CASSLADRYNVKLFF. CDR3 nucleotide sequence: TGCGCCAGCAGCTTGGCCGACAGGTATAATGTAAAACTGTTTTTT.

This clonotype appeared many times. J is TRBJ1-5 and V is TRBV15; no clear D gene. CDR3 size: 16 residues. Germline V gene lookup returns CDR1 LNHNV and CDR2 YYDKDF (reference sequence). Trimming took off 5 bases at V and 4 bases at J, with 18 bases between the two ends. In DNA, the CDR3 is TGTGCCACCAGCGGTGCGGAGGGCGCACCAAATCAGCCCCAGCATTTT. Its protein is CATSGAEGAPNQPQHF.

The chain carries TRBV25-1 and TRBJ2-5; 11 bases are a match to TRBD1. The CDR3 is 14 amino acids. The germline gives CDR1 MGHDK, CDR2 SYGVNS. The trim removed 7 bases at V and 8 bases at J, leaving 9 bases unmatched. The CDR3 DNA is TGTGCCAGCACCGCCATGGGACAGGGGGAAACCCAGTACTTC. It encodes CASTAMGQGETQYF.

This clonotype appeared many times. The chain employs TRBV29-1 and TRBJ1-1; D gene ambiguous. In germline, CDR1 is SQVTM, CDR2 ANQGSEA. V lost 2 bases and J lost 8, with 15 bases in between. This CDR3 is built from 13 residues. The CDR3 nucleotides are TGCAGCGTTGAAATGGAGACGGGAGTGGAAGCTTTCTTT. It encodes CSVEMETGVEAFF.

This clonotype has ten or more counts. Here the CDR3 reads CAISELWDRGPGANVLTF. The DNA for the CDR3 is TGTGCCATCAGTGAGTTATGGGACAGGGGGCCTGGGGCCAACGTCCTGACTTTC. The chain links TRBV10-3 to TRBJ2-6; TRBD1 aligns across 12 bases. The length of the CDR3 is 18 residues. The ends lost 1 base at V and 2 bases at J; junction bases unmatched: 3. The germline V gene encodes CDR1 ENHRY and CDR2 SYGVKD.

This clonotype was seen ten or more times. This chain uses TRBV12-3 or TRBV12-4 with TRBJ1-2; D possibly corresponds to TRBD1 (6 bases). The CDR3 has 14 amino acids. Trimming stripped 4 bases from V and 5 bases from J, with 14 bases between. The CDR3 is CASSSQGGWYGYTF. The CDR3 bases are TGTGCCAGCAGTTCCCAAGGGGGGTGGTATGGCTACACCTTC.

The rearrangement joins TRBV12-3 or TRBV12-4 to TRBJ1-2; 10 bases align to TRBD1. The CDR3 consists of 15 residues. V lost 4 bases to trimming and J lost 4 bases; unmatched junction nucleotides: 6. Written as DNA, the CDR3 is TGTGCCAGCAGTTCTTCCGGGACAGGGGTCTATGGCTACACCTTC. Protein sequence: CASSSSGTGVYGYTF.

This clonotype has ten or more counts. V gene TRBV19 combines with J gene TRBJ1-3, with D possibly TRBD1 on 6 matching bases. Germline V gene data show CDR1 as LNHDA and CDR2 as SQIVND (reference sequence). The CDR3 extends over 16 amino acids. Between the trimmed V and J ends, which lost 8 bases and 0 bases, there was a span of 17 bases. CDR3 coding DNA: TGTGCCAGTCGCCACCGGGACACCCACTCTGGAAACACCATATATTTT. Translating it yields CASRHRDTHSGNTIYF. The variable domain in full, with the rest retrieved from reference TRBV19 and TRBJ1-3, is DGGITQSPKYLFRKEGQNVTLSCEQNLNHDAMYWYRQDPGQGLRLIYYSQIVNDFQKGDIAEGYSVSREKKESFPLTVTSAQKNPTAFYLCASRHRDTHSGNTIYFGEGSWLTVV.

In this sample, this clonotype turned up many times. V and J are TRBV2 and TRBJ1-1; the D is unclear. The CDR3 sequence is 12 residues long. Trimming cost V 3 bases and J 8 bases, with 10 bases left between them. CDR1 is SNHLY, CDR2 FYNNEI, per germline. In nucleotides, the CDR3 is TGTGCCAGCAGTGAGCTCGCCTTGGAAGCTTTCTTT. This encodes CASSELALEAFF.

This clonotype was counted many times. The chain couples TRBV29-1 to TRBJ1-1; 7 bases match TRBD1. The CDR3 length is 16 residues. V was clipped by 5 bases and J by 3 bases; unmatched bases: 15. CDR1 SQVTM and CDR2 ANQGSEA come from the germline V gene. The CDR3 loop reads CSVPQRGLVWYTEAFF. DNA of the CDR3: TGCAGCGTTCCCCAAAGGGGGCTGGTTTGGTACACTGAAGCTTTCTTT. The full variable domain, rest sourced from reference TRBV29-1 and TRBJ1-1, is SAVISQKPSRDICQRGTSLTIQCQVDSQVTMMFWYRQQPGQSLTLIATANQGSEATYESGFVIDKFPISRPNLTFSTLTVSNMSPEDSSIYLCSVPQRGLVWYTEAFFGQGTRLTVV.

On this clonotype itself: This may stem from a read error, because a much larger clone lies one nucleotide away. Because the CDR3 is missing its conserved closing phenylalanine or tryptophan, this is likely a read error. The chain uses TRBV7-9 and TRBJ1-1; D not resolved. The germline V and J ends were trimmed by 1 base and 1 base, with 7 bases remaining between them. The V gene's germline CDR1 is SEHNR and CDR2 FQNEAQ (reference sequence). The CDR3 spans 14 residues. The CDR3 sequence is CASSLGAQNTEAFL. DNA of the CDR3: TGTGCCAGCAGCTTAGGGGCGCAGAACACTGAAGCTTTCCTT.

The rearrangement links TRBV10-2 to TRBJ1-3; unclear D gene. The CDR3 consists of 14 residues. CDR1 is WSHSY and CDR2 is SAAADI in the germline V gene. V was pared by 4 bases and J by 2 bases, with 9 bases between. CDR3 sequence: CASSGAATGNTIYF. The DNA for the CDR3 is TGCGCCAGCAGTGGGGCCGCGACTGGAAACACCATATATTTT.

Of note for this clonotype: This may be a read error: a much more frequent sequence differs by one nucleotide. The V and J genes are TRBV7-2 and TRBJ1-2; TRBD1 is a possible D gene (6 bases). Germline lookup yields CDR1 SGHTA and CDR2 FQGNSA. This CDR3 spans 12 amino acids. The V end was cut by 6 bases, the J end by 6 bases, with 11 bases between. CDR3: CASSRGTNGYTF. CDR3 bases: TGTGCCAGCAGTAGGGGGACGAATGGCTACACCTTC.

The chain has TRBV29-1 and TRBJ2-7; a weak D match, TRBD2 (7 bases). V dropped 7 bases and J dropped 7 bases, with 17 bases sitting between them. CDR1 is SQVTM, CDR2 ANQGSEA, per germline. The CDR3 consists of 12 residues. The CDR3 nucleotides are TGCAGCGGCGGGGGCCGATTCAATGAGCAGTACTTC. It yields the protein CSGGGRFNEQYF.

This clonotype was recorded many times. The gene calls are TRBV6-1 and TRBJ2-7; D is ambiguous. Trimming shortened V by 6 bases and J by 4 bases, and 10 bases separated the two germline ends. There are 12 residues in the CDR3. Germline-derived CDR1 and CDR2 are MNHNS and SASEGT. The CDR3 region is CASRRSGYEQYF. DNA for the CDR3: TGTGCCAGCAGGAGGAGTGGATACGAGCAGTACTTC.

The gene calls are TRBV19 and TRBJ1-5, with D hard to call. V gave up 4 bases and J gave up 0 bases, with 7 bases separating them. The CDR3 extends over 14 amino acids. From germline, CDR1 is LNHDA and CDR2 SQIVND (reference sequence). CDR3 protein: CASSTSPSNQPQHF. As DNA, the CDR3 is TGTGCCAGTAGTACCAGCCCTAGCAATCAGCCCCAGCATTTT. Full variable domain (outside the CDR3, taken from reference TRBV19 and TRBJ1-5): DGGITQSPKYLFRKEGQNVTLSCEQNLNHDAMYWYRQDPGQGLRLIYYSQIVNDFQKGDIAEGYSVSREKKESFPLTVTSAQKNPTAFYLCASSTSPSNQPQHFGDGTRLSIL.

This clonotype was counted many times. J is TRBJ2-7 and V is TRBV7-8; TRBD1 matches at 8 bases. From germline, CDR1 is SGHVS and CDR2 FQNEAQ. The CDR3 extends over 15 amino acids. V lost 2 bases to trimming and J lost 6 bases; unmatched junction nucleotides: 9. The DNA for the CDR3 is TGTGCCAGCAGCTTACTGCAGGGGGCCCCCCGCGAGCAGTACTTC. Protein: CASSLLQGAPREQYF. Filled out from reference TRBV7-8 and TRBJ2-7, the complete variable domain reads GAGVSQSPRYKVAKRGQDVALRCDPISGHVSLFWYQQALGQGPEFLTYFQNEAQLDKSGLPSDRFFAERPEGSVSTLKIQRTQQEDSAVYLCASSLLQGAPREQYFGPGTRLTVT.

This clonotype turned up a few times. V usage is TRBV5-5 and J usage is TRBJ1-1; D unclear. The CDR3 runs 14 residues. The V gene's germline CDR1 is SGHKS and CDR2 YYEKEE (reference sequence). V lost 6 bases and J lost 7, with 19 bases in between. CDR3 nucleotides: TGTGCCAGCAACTCTGGAGCCTTTGTCGTTGAAGCTTTCTTT. Amino acids: CASNSGAFVVEAFF.

The genes are TRBV6-5 and TRBJ2-2, with 9 bases identical to TRBD1. The germline gives CDR1 MNHEY, CDR2 SVGAGI. The CDR3 has 16 amino acids. Germline trimming cut 5 bases from V and 6 bases from J; bases unmatched to any gene: 10. CDR3 DNA: TGTGCCAGCAGTCCTCACAGGGGGCTAGCGTCCGGGGAGCTGTTTTTT. This encodes CASSPHRGLASGELFF.

This clonotype appeared a few times. The junction departs from the called germline gene at one end, perhaps through a read error. The CDR3 sequence: CASSDRTGHDGYTF. DNA of the CDR3: TGTGCCAGCAGTGATAGGACAGGGCACGATGGCTACACCTTC. The chain carries TRBV10-3 and TRBJ1-2, with 8 bases fitting TRBD1. CDR3 length equals 14 residues. The germline CDR1 and CDR2 sequences are ENHRY and SYGVKD.

This clonotype has a count of ten or more. The rearrangement links TRBV7-9 to TRBJ1-1; D remains ambiguous. Per germline, CDR1 SEHNR and CDR2 FQNEAQ (reference sequence). The CDR3 length is 13 residues. Trimming stripped 3 bases from V and 2 bases from J, with 7 bases between. This chain's CDR3 is CASSLSSNTEAFF. Here the CDR3 DNA reads TGTGCCAGCAGCTTGTCAAGCAACACTGAAGCTTTCTTT.

This clonotype occurred many times. The chain couples TRBV12-3 or TRBV12-4 to TRBJ2-5; TRBD1 matches 8 bases. After removal of 8 bases from V and 1 base from J, the junction contained 3 bases not matched to a gene. The CDR3 spans 13 residues. CDR3 amino acids: CASYGQGQETQYF. Here the CDR3 DNA reads TGTGCCAGCTATGGACAGGGCCAAGAGACCCAGTACTTC.

This clonotype has at least ten counts. One end of the junction varies from germline; a read error may be responsible. This chain uses TRBV7-8 with TRBJ1-4, with a tentative D call TRBD1 (5 bases). Germline values: CDR1 SGHVS, CDR2 FQNEAQ. The CDR3 extends over 15 amino acids. CDR3 DNA sequence: TGTGCCAGCAGCGTCCGGGGCCCAACTAAGGAAAAACTGTTTTTT. It translates to CASSVRGPTKEKLFF. The full variable domain, its missing parts supplied by reference TRBV7-8 and TRBJ1-4, is GAGVSQSPRYKVAKRGQDVALRCDPISGHVSLFWYQQALGQGPEFLTYFQNEAQLDKSGLPSDRFFAERPEGSVSTLKIQRTQQEDSAVYLCASSVRGPTKEKLFFGSGTQLSVL.

V is TRBV12-3 or TRBV12-4 and J is TRBJ1-6, with unresolved D. This CDR3 contains 15 residues. Trimming stripped 4 bases from V and 4 bases from J, with 11 bases between. This CDR3 reads CASSYQMLYNSPLHF. In nucleotides, the CDR3 is TGTGCCAGCAGTTACCAAATGCTTTATAATTCACCCCTCCACTTT.

There are many counts of this clonotype. This rearrangement joins TRBV2 to TRBJ2-7; TRBD1 matches 8 bases. CDR1 and CDR2 (germline): SNHLY, FYNNEI. J was trimmed by 4 bases and V by 6 bases; bases with no gene match: 8. The CDR3 is 14 residues long. CDR3 coding DNA: TGTGCCAGCAGAGAACAGGGGGAATCTTACGAGCAGTACTTC. Amino acids: CASREQGESYEQYF.

The gene calls are TRBV9 and TRBJ2-7; D is perhaps TRBD2 (6 bases). The CDR3 runs to 15 residues. V lost 4 bases and J lost 0, with 14 bases in between. Germline CDR1 SGDLS, CDR2 YYNGEE. For the CDR3, the DNA is TGTGCCAGCAGCACCTGGCCCGGGAGCTCCTACGAGCAGTACTTC. Translation gives CASSTWPGSSYEQYF.